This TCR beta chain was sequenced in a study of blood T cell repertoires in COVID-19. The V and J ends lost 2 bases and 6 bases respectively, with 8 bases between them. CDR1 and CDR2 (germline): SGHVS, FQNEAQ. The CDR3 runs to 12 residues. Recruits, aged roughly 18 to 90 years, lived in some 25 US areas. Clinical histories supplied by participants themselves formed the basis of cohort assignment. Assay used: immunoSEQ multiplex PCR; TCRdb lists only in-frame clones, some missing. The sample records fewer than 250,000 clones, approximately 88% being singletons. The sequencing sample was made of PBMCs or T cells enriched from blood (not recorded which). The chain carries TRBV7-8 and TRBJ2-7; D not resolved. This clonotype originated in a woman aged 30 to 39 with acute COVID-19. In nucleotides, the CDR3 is TGTGCCAGCAGCTTAAAAACGGTCGAGCAGTACTTC. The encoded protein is CASSLKTVEQYF.